These 21 T cell receptor beta chains came from one sample sequenced in a study of cytomegalovirus exposure and HLA in healthy donors. Using immunoSEQ multiplex PCR, the repertoire was profiled, and TCRdb retains in-frame clones only, with some absent. The table records roughly 200,000 clones, more than 75% of them present only once. The sequenced material came from PBMCs. The receptors were sampled from a man aged 25 to 40 in good health and CMV-seropositive.

The chain links TRBV6-6 to TRBJ2-7; tentatively, D is TRBD1 (5 bases). Germline CDR1 and CDR2: MNHNY and SVGAGI (reference sequence). The CDR3 loop spans 12 amino acids. Trimming left V 5 bases short and J 3 bases short, with 8 bases between. In nucleotides, the CDR3 is TGTGCCAGCAGTAACAGGAACTACGAGCAGTACTTC. It translates to CASSNRNYEQYF.

This clone came up many times. V is TRBV19 and J is TRBJ1-2, with D unclear. The CDR3 length is 11 residues. V dropped 3 bases and J dropped 7 bases, with 6 bases sitting between them. The germline gives CDR1 LNHDA, CDR2 SQIVND (reference sequence). CDR3 amino acids: CASSIFRGYTF. The DNA for the CDR3 is TGTGCCAGTAGTATCTTTCGTGGCTACACCTTC.

The J gene is TRBJ2-7, the V gene TRBV2; D might be TRBD1 (6 bases). The CDR3 sequence is 15 residues long. Looked up from germline, CDR1 is SNHLY and CDR2 is FYNNEI. Trimming removed 6 bases at V and 4 bases at J, with 19 bases between. CDR3 sequence (DNA): TGTGCCAGCAGGACGCGACAGGCCACCCCTTACGAGCAGTACTTC. Its protein is CASRTRQATPYEQYF. The complete variable domain, with remaining parts taken from reference TRBV2 and TRBJ2-7, reads EPEVTQTPSHQVTQMGQEVILRCVPISNHLYFYWYRQILGQKVEFLVSFYNNEISEKSEIFDDQFSVERPDGSNFTLKIRSTKLEDSAMYFCASRTRQATPYEQYFGPGTRLTVT.

V is TRBV4-3 and J is TRBJ1-1; D remains ambiguous. The CDR3 loop spans 15 amino acids. Per germline, CDR1 LGHNA and CDR2 YSLEER. Trimming took off 2 bases at V and 2 bases at J, with 12 bases between the two ends. CDR3 region: CASSQQDIGNTEAFF. The CDR3 DNA is TGCGCCAGCAGCCAACAAGATATTGGAAACACTGAAGCTTTCTTT.

This clone was found once. This chain links TRBV28 with TRBJ2-2, with D possibly being TRBD1 (5 bases). Germline CDR1 and CDR2: MDHEN and SYDVKM. This CDR3 contains 15 residues. V was shortened by 8 bases and J by 0 bases, with 13 bases between the two germline ends. The CDR3 DNA follows: TGTGCCAGCCTTAAGGGGTTCGCGAACACCGGGGAGCTGTTTTTT. It translates to CASLKGFANTGELFF.

This CDR3 is CASSSPNQRPHGDTQYF. CDR3 bases: TGTGCCAGCAGCTCACCCAACCAACGACCCCACGGAGATACGCAGTATTTT. V and J are TRBV11-3 and TRBJ2-3; D ambiguous. Trimming removed 4 bases at V and 5 bases at J, with 22 bases between. Germline V CDR1 and CDR2: SGHNT, YENEEA. This CDR3 is built from 17 residues.

The gene calls are TRBV29-1 and TRBJ2-3, with D possibly being TRBD1 or TRBD2 (5 bases each). Germline V lookup: CDR1 SQVTM, CDR2 ANQGSEA. The V gene lost 3 bases and the J gene lost 9 bases, with 16 bases spanning the gap. The CDR3 loop spans 13 amino acids. The CDR3 protein is CSVDTSGDQTQYF. CDR3 sequence (DNA): TGCAGCGTTGACACAAGTGGGGACCAAACGCAGTATTTT.

The chain joins TRBV6-4 to TRBJ2-1; 8 nucleotides agree with TRBD2. The CDR3 has 15 residues. Looked up from germline, CDR1 is MRHNA and CDR2 is SNTAGT. Germline trimming cut 4 bases from V and 6 bases from J; bases unmatched to any gene: 8. CDR3: CASSVLAGSGNEQFF. CDR3 nucleotide sequence: TGTGCCAGCAGTGTCTTAGCGGGGAGCGGCAATGAGCAGTTCTTC.

The CDR3 here is CATSRDLDRLAGEQYF. CDR3 nucleotide sequence: TGTGCCACCAGCAGAGATCTAGACAGGCTCGCTGGCGAGCAGTACTTC. The chain couples TRBV15 to TRBJ2-7; possibly TRBD1 for D (6 bases). The germline V gene encodes CDR1 LNHNV and CDR2 YYDKDF (reference sequence). Trimming left V 0 bases short and J 6 bases short, with 18 bases between. The CDR3 contains 16 residues.

This clone appeared a few times. This chain links TRBV11-2 with TRBJ1-2, with TRBD1 identical over 9 bases. CDR1 is SGHAT and CDR2 is FQNNGV in the germline V gene. With 5 bases clipped from V and 7 bases from J, the junction kept 8 bases outside the gene matches. The length of the CDR3 is 14 residues. CDR3 loop: CASSPRTGVVGYTF. CDR3 DNA: TGTGCCAGCAGCCCACGGACAGGGGTGGTTGGCTACACCTTC. Complete variable domain (other parts from reference TRBV11-2 and TRBJ1-2): EAGVAQSPRYKIIEKRQSVAFWCNPISGHATLYWYQQILGQGPKLLIQFQNNGVVDDSQLPKDRFSAERLKGVDSTLKIQPAKLEDSAVYLCASSPRTGVVGYTFGSGTRLTVV.

The rearrangement joins TRBV4-1 to TRBJ2-3, with D uncertain. Germline CDR1 and CDR2: MGHRA and YSYEKL. The CDR3 sequence is 12 residues long. V lost 4 bases to trimming and J lost 6 bases, with 8 bases between them. CDR3: CASSLPLDTQYF. The DNA of the CDR3 is TGCGCCAGCAGCCTCCCGCTTGATACGCAGTATTTT.

The chain combines TRBV11-3 with TRBJ1-6, with D uncertain. This CDR3 region has 17 residues. Trimming cost V 6 bases and J 5 bases, with 20 bases left between them. Germline-derived CDR1 and CDR2 are SGHNT and YENEEA. The CDR3 reads CASSDRRFGLNNSPLHF. The CDR3 DNA sequence: TGTGCCAGCAGTGACCGAAGGTTTGGGTTAAATAATTCACCCCTCCACTTT.

This clone has a single count. The chain couples TRBV19 to TRBJ2-7; TRBD1 matches at 10 bases. CDR1 is LNHDA, CDR2 SQIVND, per germline (reference sequence). The CDR3 is made up of 12 amino acids. V trimming: 11 bases; J trimming: 4 bases; junction bases outside the gene matches: 5. The DNA of the CDR3 is TGTGCCGTCGGGACAGGGGCATACGAGCAGTACTTC. This codes for CAVGTGAYEQYF.

This chain joins TRBV9 and TRBJ1-1; D is unresolved. Per germline, CDR1 SGDLS and CDR2 YYNGEE. Trimming removed 0 bases from V and 5 bases from J, with 17 bases in between. The CDR3 is 16 residues long. CDR3 sequence: CASSVGWEAARTEAFF. The DNA of the CDR3 is TGTGCCAGCAGCGTAGGGTGGGAGGCCGCGAGAACTGAAGCTTTCTTT.

The rearrangement uses TRBV6-7 and TRBJ2-3, with 12 bases that match TRBD1. TRBV6-7 has ORF status, its function being uncertain. The CDR3 spans 16 residues. The V segment lost 6 bases and the J segment 4 bases; nucleotides outside the gene matches: 8. The CDR3 nucleotides read TGTGCCAGCAGCCGACCAGGGACAGGGGGCGCAGATACGCAGTATTTT. It codes for CASSRPGTGGADTQYF.

This rearrangement joins TRBV15 to TRBJ1-4; D is ambiguous. CDR3 length: 16 amino acids. Germline V gene lookup returns CDR1 LNHNV and CDR2 YYDKDF (reference sequence). V was clipped by 2 bases and J by 3 bases, with 13 bases between them. The DNA for the CDR3 is TGTGCCACCAGCAGAACCGACACCGCGGCTAATGAAAAACTGTTTTTT. This codes for CATSRTDTAANEKLFF.

This clone was detected once. The chain carries TRBV6-5 and TRBJ2-7; D unclear. The CDR3 runs to 13 residues. The germline V and J ends were trimmed by 8 bases and 2 bases, with 13 bases remaining between them. Looked up from germline, CDR1 is MNHEY and CDR2 is SVGAGI. For the CDR3, the DNA is TGTGCCAGCCAGCGTCCCATTACCTACGAGCAGTACTTC. Its translation: CASQRPITYEQYF.

The chain is built from TRBV2 and TRBJ2-4, with TRBD2 matching over 15 bases. The ends lost 7 bases at V and 1 base at J; junction bases unmatched: 11. The CDR3 covers 19 residues. From germline, CDR1 is SNHLY and CDR2 FYNNEI. CDR3 protein: CASNQGLAGGPPAKNIQYF. Here the CDR3 DNA reads TGTGCCAGCAACCAGGGACTAGCGGGGGGACCCCCGGCCAAAAACATTCAGTACTTC. Full variable domain (remainder filled in from reference TRBV2 and TRBJ2-4): EPEVTQTPSHQVTQMGQEVILRCVPISNHLYFYWYRQILGQKVEFLVSFYNNEISEKSEIFDDQFSVERPDGSNFTLKIRSTKLEDSAMYFCASNQGLAGGPPAKNIQYFGAGTRLSVL.

The CDR3 here is CATIRSGTGVSYEQYF. The DNA of the CDR3 is TGTGCCACCATTCGCTCAGGGACTGGTGTTTCCTACGAGCAGTACTTC. V is TRBV6-6 and J is TRBJ2-7, with a weak D call TRBD2 (6 bases). The CDR3 contains 16 residues. The V end lost 10 bases, the J end lost 1 base, and 23 bases lay between the germline ends. The germline gives CDR1 MNHNY, CDR2 SVGAGI (reference sequence).

This chain connects TRBV18 to TRBJ1-1; tentatively, D is TRBD1 (6 bases). V was shortened by 3 bases and J by 2 bases, with 19 bases between the two germline ends. This CDR3 has 17 residues. CDR1 KGHSH and CDR2 LQKENI come from the germline V gene. The CDR3 loop reads CASSPGEVRDTNTEAFF. CDR3 sequence (DNA): TGTGCCAGCTCACCCGGGGAAGTTAGGGACACCAACACTGAAGCTTTCTTT.

The chain recombines TRBV18 with TRBJ2-1; D is undetermined. V gave up 0 bases and J gave up 6 bases, with 18 bases separating them. This CDR3 is built from 17 residues. Germline CDR1 and CDR2: KGHSH and LQKENI. The CDR3 coding sequence is TGTGCCAGCTCACCACCTGATGGGTCCTGGGTCGGCAATGAGCAGTTCTTC. It codes for CASSPPDGSWVGNEQFF.